The 4 T cell receptor beta chains listed next were all sequenced from one sample in a study of CD4 T cells in relation to SARS-CoV-2 and coronaviruses. These receptors have no identified antigens. Before the COVID-19 pandemic, during about 2011-2019, CD4+ T cells were taken from unexposed donors. The cells were cultured for over eight days before CD4+ T cells were isolated. Sequenced by immunoSEQ multiplex PCR; TCRdb stores in-frame clones only, minus some. Here the sample spans over 15,000 clones, more than 75% being singletons. The sequenced sample consisted of CD4+ T cells from PBMCs, cultured in vitro. Every receptor here comes from a human donor in good health.

This chain links TRBV7-8 with TRBJ2-2; 13 bases are shared with TRBD2. With V trimmed by 1 base and J by 7 bases, 9 bases remained unmatched. The CDR3 is made up of 18 amino acids. Germline-derived CDR1 and CDR2 are SGHVS and FQNEAQ. As DNA, the CDR3 is TGTGCCAGCAGCTTAGGTCGGGGGACTAGCGGGACGGGCGGGGAGCTGTTTTTT. It yields the protein CASSLGRGTSGTGGELFF. Using reference TRBV7-8 and TRBJ2-2 for the parts outside the CDR3, the full variable domain is GAGVSQSPRYKVAKRGQDVALRCDPISGHVSLFWYQQALGQGPEFLTYFQNEAQLDKSGLPSDRFFAERPEGSVSTLKIQRTQQEDSAVYLCASSLGRGTSGTGGELFFGEGSRLTVL.

This sequence joins TRBV4-1 and TRBJ1-2; TRBD1 agrees at 10 bases. The J segment lost 5 bases and the V segment lost 2 bases, leaving 11 bases of the junction unmatched. Germline V gives CDR1 MGHRA, CDR2 YSYEKL. The CDR3 contains 17 residues. The CDR3 is CASSQPGQGLLGYGYTF. The CDR3 nucleotides are TGCGCCAGCAGCCAACCGGGACAGGGGTTACTCGGGTATGGCTACACCTTC.

The chain has TRBV4-3 and TRBJ1-2; no clear D. This CDR3 comprises 16 residues. The V and J ends lost 4 bases and 7 bases respectively, with 22 bases between them. Germline V CDR1 and CDR2: LGHNA, YSLEER. CDR3 DNA sequence: TGCGCCAGCAGCCCCCGTCATGCGTCGGGGTCGTTTGGCTACACCTTC. Its translation is CASSPRHASGSFGYTF.

The rearrangement links TRBV9 to TRBJ1-4; 10 positions agree with TRBD1. CDR3 size: 14 residues. The V segment lost 3 bases and the J segment 6 bases; nucleotides outside the gene matches: 2. Germline V gene sequence: CDR1 SGDLS, CDR2 YYNGEE. CDR3 DNA sequence: TGTGCCAGCAGCGGGGGGACAGGGGATGAAAAACTGTTTTTT. As protein: CASSGGTGDEKLFF.